The present T cell receptor (beta chain) was sequenced within a study of blood T cell repertoires in COVID-19 (dated by TCRdb to 2019 to 2021). Some background on the complete study: Samples covering the acute and convalescent phases of COVID-19 were provided by collaborators in the United States, Italy and Spain. The sample metadata nearly always contained a de-identified subject ID, COVID-19 status, age in years and sex. The material from the prospective study consisted of cDNA or gDNA derived from T cells, B-cell-depleted T cells, or PBMCs. The repertoires were made available in a free public database intended to serve as a resource for research on the immune response to SARS-CoV-2. Subjects who had been exposed to COVID-19, were actively infected with it, or had recovered from it provided the deeply sampled blood TCRbeta repertoires that made up the dataset. The samples were drawn from two sources: the first 160 participants of the ongoing ImmuneRACE study, and about 1,300 subjects contributed by 6 global collaborators. Where available, HLA class I and class II types were obtained from metadata supplied by the sample provider rather than from assay-based typing.

Of note for this clone: The antigen this receptor binds is unknown. No base quality values were provided; no much bigger clone lies one nucleotide off.

TCRbeta CDR3 regions were amplified from genomic DNA by means of the immunoSEQ Assay, a bias-controlled multiplex PCR. Per the original workflow: The number of nucleated cells in each sample was estimated from the amplification of reference gene primers within the assay. To quantify the absolute abundance of each unique TCRbeta CDR3 rearrangement, sequence reads were collapsed and filtered. For each sample, productive Simpson clonality was calculated as the square root of Simpson's diversity index over productive rearrangements. Imported from immuneACCESS, the table was reduced by TCRdb to in-frame sequences with V and J called. These copies leave out some clones; in studies compared against another copy, an unresolved V gene accounts for under half, and the cause of the remainder is not known. That table furnishes V, J and clone size, whereas the DNA furnished D and trimming. This sample is represented by roughly 180,000 clones; around 82% of them were singletons. 10% to 15% of the sample is taken by the ten largest.

The research as a whole found: Clinical and demographic metadata were provided uncurated, with the amount varying by source and participant.

CDR1 and CDR2 are drawn from the germline V gene: SGHDT, YYEEEE. Unmatched junction bases come to 7, with V trimmed by 1 base and J by 9 bases. The CDR3 measures 15 amino acids from cysteine to phenylalanine. Only the CDR3 portion is preserved as DNA: 45 bases, with reading frame beginning at the first base. Participants in the prospective study were enrolled through a virtual design, were aged roughly 18 to 100 years, and lived in approximately 25 United States geographic areas. Cohort assignment in the prospective study relied on participant-reported clinical history from a screening survey and a study questionnaire. Recovered participants in ImmuneRACE Cohort 3 were defined by two consecutive negative NP/OP PCR tests, clearance by a healthcare professional, or resolution of symptoms. In the prospective study, whole blood, serum and a nasopharyngeal or oropharyngeal swab were collected from each participant by mobile phlebotomists. Over an approximately 2-month period, participants in the prospective study had the option of providing additional blood draws and questionnaires. Before DNA extraction, blood samples from the prospective study were shipped at room temperature or frozen.

Sequencing input: PBMCs or T cells enriched from blood (not recorded which). The rearrangement combines TRBV5-6 with TRBJ2-4; TRBD2 lines up with 10 middle nucleotides. This receptor was taken from a middle-aged man who had recovered from COVID-19. The CDR3 protein: CASSLSGRANGIQYF. The DNA sequence follows: TGTGCCAGCAGCTTGAGCGGGAGGGCCAACGGCATTCAGTACTTC.